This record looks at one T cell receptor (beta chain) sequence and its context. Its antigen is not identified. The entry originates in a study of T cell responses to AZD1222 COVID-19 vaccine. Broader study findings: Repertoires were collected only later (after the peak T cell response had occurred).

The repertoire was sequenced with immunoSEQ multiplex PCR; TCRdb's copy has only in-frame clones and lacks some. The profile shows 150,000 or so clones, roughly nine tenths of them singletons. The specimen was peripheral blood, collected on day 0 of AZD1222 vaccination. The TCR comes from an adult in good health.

The CDR3 coding sequence is TGTGCCAGCAGTGAGGGCAGGGTCAATGGCTACACCTTC. This gives the protein CASSEGRVNGYTF. The chain employs TRBV6-1 and TRBJ1-2; D may be TRBD1 (5 bases). V lost 3 bases, J lost 6 bases, and 11 bases lay in between. Germline CDR1 reads MNHNS; CDR2 reads SASEGT. The CDR3 is made up of 13 amino acids.